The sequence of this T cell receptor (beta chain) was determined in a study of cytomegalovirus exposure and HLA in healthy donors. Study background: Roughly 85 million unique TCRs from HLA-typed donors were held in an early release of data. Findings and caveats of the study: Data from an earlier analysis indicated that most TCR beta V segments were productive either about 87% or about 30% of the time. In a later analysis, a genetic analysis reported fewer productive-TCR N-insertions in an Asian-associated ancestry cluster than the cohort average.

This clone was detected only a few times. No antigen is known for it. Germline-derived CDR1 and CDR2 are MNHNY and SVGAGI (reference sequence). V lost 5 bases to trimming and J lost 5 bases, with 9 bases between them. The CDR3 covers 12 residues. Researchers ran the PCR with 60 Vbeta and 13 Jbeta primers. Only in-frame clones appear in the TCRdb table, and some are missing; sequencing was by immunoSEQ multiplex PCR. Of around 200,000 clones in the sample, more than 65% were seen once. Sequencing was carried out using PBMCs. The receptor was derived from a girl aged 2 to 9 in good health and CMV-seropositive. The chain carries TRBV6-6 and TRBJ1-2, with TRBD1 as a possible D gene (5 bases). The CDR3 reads CASSPDIYGYTF. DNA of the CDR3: TGTGCCAGCAGTCCGGACATTTATGGCTACACCTTC.